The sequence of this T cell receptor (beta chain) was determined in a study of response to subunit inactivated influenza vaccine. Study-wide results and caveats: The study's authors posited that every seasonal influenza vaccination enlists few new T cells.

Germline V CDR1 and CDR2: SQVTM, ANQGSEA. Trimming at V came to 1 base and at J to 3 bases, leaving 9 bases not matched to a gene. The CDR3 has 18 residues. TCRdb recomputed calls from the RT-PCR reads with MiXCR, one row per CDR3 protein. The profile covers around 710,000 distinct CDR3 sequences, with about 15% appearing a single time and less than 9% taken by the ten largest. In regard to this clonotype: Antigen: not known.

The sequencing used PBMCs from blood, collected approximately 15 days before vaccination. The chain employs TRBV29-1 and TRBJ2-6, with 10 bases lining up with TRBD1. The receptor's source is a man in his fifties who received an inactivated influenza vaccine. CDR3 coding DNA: TGCAGCGTTGAAGGTTGGACAGGGGGAGTAGGTGGGGCCAACGTCCTGACTTTC. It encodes CSVEGWTGGVGGANVLTF.